What follows are 29 T cell receptor beta chains derived from one specimen sequenced in a study of control samples from healthy donors and cancer patients. Sequencing used immunoSEQ multiplex PCR; TCRdb keeps in-frame clones, though not all of them. The sample consists of about 78,000 clones, 85% to 90% of them appearing once. Material for sequencing was blood. The receptors were gathered from a woman aged 60-75 years in good health.

On this clone: The junction and the germline gene differ at one end; a read error may be behind it. The chain recombines TRBV7-7 with TRBJ2-1; no firm D call. Germline V gene data show CDR1 as SSHAT and CDR2 as FNYEAQ (reference sequence). This CDR3 has 13 residues. CDR3 amino acids: CASSLGTDTEQFF. Here the CDR3 DNA reads TGTGCTAGCAGCTTAGGTACCGACACCGAGCAGTTCTTC. Using reference TRBV7-7 and TRBJ2-1 for the parts outside the CDR3, the full variable domain is GAGVSQSPRYKVTKRGQDVTLRCDPISSHATLYWYQQALGQGPEFLTYFNYEAQPDKSGLPSDRFSAERPEGSISTLTIQRTEQRDSAMYRCASSLGTDTEQFFGPGTRLTVL.

The CDR3 reads CASRSAGTGVYGYTF. CDR3 sequence (DNA): TGCGCCAGCAGATCGGCCGGGACCGGAGTCTATGGCTACACCTTC. The chain employs TRBV5-1 and TRBJ1-2, with D tentatively TRBD1 (5 bases). The CDR3 has 15 residues. The germline V gene has CDR1 SGHRS and CDR2 YFSETQ. The germline V and J ends were trimmed by 5 bases and 4 bases, with 18 bases remaining between them.

This chain uses TRBV6-1 with TRBJ2-2; D might be TRBD2 (5 bases). Germline-derived CDR1 and CDR2 are MNHNS and SASEGT. The V end was cut by 2 bases, the J end by 5 bases, with 33 bases between. The CDR3 contains 22 residues. The CDR3 nucleotides read TGTGCCAGCAGTGAAACCCCCCTCGGCGTCGGACTCCTTACGCCGAGGACCGGGGAGCTGTTTTTT. Amino acids: CASSETPLGVGLLTPRTGELFF.

This sequence joins TRBV18 and TRBJ1-2, with TRBD1 matching 9 bases. V shed 1 base and J 1 base; nucleotides not matched to a gene: 4. Germline CDR1 and CDR2: KGHSH and LQKENI. The CDR3 sequence is 16 residues long. The chain's CDR3 is CASSPQTGGNNYGYTF. The DNA for the CDR3 is TGTGCCAGCTCACCACAGACAGGGGGGAATAACTATGGCTACACCTTC. Full variable domain (rest looked up from reference TRBV18 and TRBJ1-2): NAGVMQNPRHLVRRRGQEARLRCSPMKGHSHVYWYRQLPEEGLKFMVYLQKENIIDESGMPKERFSAEFPKEGPSILRIQQVVRGDSAAYFCASSPQTGGNNYGYTFGSGTRLTVV.

The chain joins TRBV5-1 to TRBJ2-3, with 14 bases that match TRBD2. This CDR3 contains 15 residues. Germline CDR1 reads SGHRS; CDR2 reads YFSETQ. The V segment lost 4 bases and the J segment 6 bases; nucleotides outside the gene matches: 4. Written as DNA, the CDR3 is TGCGCCAGCAGCCTGGGACTAGCGGGAGAGGATACGCAGTATTTT. This gives the protein CASSLGLAGEDTQYF.

V usage is TRBV5-1 and J usage is TRBJ2-6, with TRBD1 matching over 7 bases. There are 17 residues in the CDR3. V was clipped by 2 bases and J by 0 bases; unmatched bases: 5. CDR1 is SGHRS, CDR2 YFSETQ, per germline. The CDR3 spells CASSLPGTASGANVLTF. DNA for the CDR3: TGCGCCAGCAGCTTACCCGGGACAGCCTCTGGGGCCAACGTCCTGACTTTC.

The chain carries TRBV6-5 and TRBJ1-6; weak D call: TRBD1 (6 bases). The germline V gene encodes CDR1 MNHEY and CDR2 SVGAGI. Trimming left V 5 bases short and J 2 bases short, with 10 bases between. The length of the CDR3 is 15 residues. CDR3: CASSPGDTYNSPLHF. CDR3 nucleotides: TGTGCCAGCAGTCCAGGGGATACCTATAATTCACCCCTCCACTTT.

This clone occurred many times. This rearrangement joins TRBV4-1 to TRBJ2-7; TRBD2 is a possible D gene (5 bases). This CDR3 contains 17 residues. The germline CDR1 and CDR2 sequences are MGHRA and YSYEKL. Trimming cost V 1 base and J 0 bases, with 16 bases left between them. The CDR3 is CASSQGYQRFYSYEQYF. DNA of the CDR3: TGCGCCAGCAGCCAAGGGTATCAGCGGTTCTACTCCTACGAGCAGTACTTC.

The rearrangement joins TRBV5-6 to TRBJ2-1; 8 bases fit TRBD2. Germline loops: CDR1 SGHDT, CDR2 YYEEEE. The CDR3 sequence is 15 residues long. The ends lost 4 bases at V and 2 bases at J; junction bases unmatched: 5. This CDR3 reads CASSVRLAPYNEQFF. The CDR3 coding sequence is TGTGCCAGCAGCGTCAGACTAGCGCCCTACAATGAGCAGTTCTTC.

The rearrangement uses TRBV6-6 and TRBJ2-3; 9 bases are a match to TRBD2. CDR1 is MNHNY, CDR2 SVGAGI, per germline (reference sequence). This CDR3 contains 15 residues. Losses at the gene ends were 1 base for V and 5 bases for J; bases not matched to a gene: 4. The CDR3, as DNA: TGTGCCAGCAGTTACTTGCGGGGGGGGGAAGATACGCAGTATTTT. Translation gives CASSYLRGGEDTQYF.

V is TRBV7-9 and J is TRBJ2-5, with 7 positions matching TRBD2. V shed 0 bases, J shed 5 bases, and the junction held 6 bases outside the gene matches. Germline CDR1 reads SEHNR; CDR2 reads FQNEAQ (reference sequence). The CDR3 is 15 amino acids. CDR3 sequence: CASSLAIREGETQYF. The CDR3 coding sequence is TGTGCCAGCAGCTTAGCAATCAGGGAGGGGGAGACCCAGTACTTC.

V gene TRBV18 combines with J gene TRBJ2-3; the D call may be TRBD1 or TRBD2 (5 bases each). Between the trimmed V and J ends, which lost 8 bases and 1 base, there was a span of 13 bases. The CDR3 has 14 residues. Looked up from germline, CDR1 is KGHSH and CDR2 is LQKENI. CDR3 sequence: CASGGTRGTDTQYF. CDR3 nucleotide sequence: TGTGCCAGCGGGGGAACCCGAGGCACAGATACGCAGTATTTT.

J is TRBJ1-2 and V is TRBV11-2; D is uncertain. The CDR3 consists of 11 residues. The germline V gene has CDR1 SGHAT and CDR2 FQNNGV. Deletions cut 3 bases from V and 5 bases from J, with 4 bases between. This chain's CDR3 is CASSLVYGYTF. CDR3 sequence (DNA): TGTGCCAGCAGCTTGGTGTATGGCTACACCTTC.

This clone has just a few counts. The gene calls are TRBV19 and TRBJ1-1; D call uncertain. The CDR3 spans 13 residues. Trimming removed 1 base from V and 3 bases from J, with 6 bases in between. Looked up from germline, CDR1 is LNHDA and CDR2 is SQIVND (reference sequence). CDR3 sequence (DNA): TGTGCCAGTAGTATAGTGGCGGACACTGAAGCTTTCTTT. Amino acid sequence: CASSIVADTEAFF.

The chain employs TRBV24-1 and TRBJ2-1; D is unclear. The CDR3 has 17 amino acids. The V gene lost 4 bases and the J gene lost 0 bases, with 15 bases spanning the gap. Germline CDR1 reads KGHDR; CDR2 reads SFDVKD. CDR3 loop: CATSEAVGLGSYNEQFF. In DNA, the CDR3 is TGTGCCACCAGTGAGGCAGTAGGTCTTGGCTCCTACAATGAGCAGTTCTTC.

This clone was recorded only once. This chain connects TRBV21-1 to TRBJ1-1; the table's D call of TRBD1 was not tested on the DNA. TRBV21-1 is recorded as a pseudogene. CDR3 length: 17 residues. CDR3 nucleotide sequence: TGTGCCAGCAGCAAAGACAGGGGGCGTGTCGCGAACACTGAAGCTTTCTTT. Translation gives CASSKDRGRVANTEAFF.

The chain combines TRBV28 with TRBJ1-3; no clear D. The CDR3 has 16 amino acids. Trimming left V 5 bases short and J 0 bases short, with 14 bases between. Germline lookup yields CDR1 MDHEN and CDR2 SYDVKM. The CDR3 loop is CASSPWTGYSGNTIYF. In DNA, the CDR3 is TGTGCCAGCAGTCCCTGGACCGGGTACTCTGGAAACACCATATATTTT.

This clone was counted a single time. The CDR3 DNA sequence: TGTGCCAGCAGCGCGGGACCAACGGCCAACTATGGCTACACCTTC. This encodes CASSAGPTANYGYTF. This rearrangement joins TRBV5-5 to TRBJ1-2; D is possibly TRBD1 (5 bases). The CDR3 has 15 amino acids. The germline V gene has CDR1 SGHKS and CDR2 YYEKEE (reference sequence). Between the trimmed V and J ends, which lost 4 bases and 2 bases, there was a span of 15 bases. Filled out from reference TRBV5-5 and TRBJ1-2, the complete variable domain reads DAGVTQSPTHLIKTRGQQVTLRCSPISGHKSVSWYQQVLGQGPQFIFQYYEKEERGRGNFPDRFSARQFPNYSSELNVNALLLGDSALYLCASSAGPTANYGYTFGSGTRLTVV.

The V gene is TRBV4-1, the J gene TRBJ2-3; D not certain. The CDR3 runs to 13 residues. From germline, CDR1 is MGHRA and CDR2 YSYEKL. V lost 1 base and J lost 6, with 8 bases in between. The CDR3 sequence is CASSQGVIDTQYF. CDR3 bases: TGCGCCAGCAGCCAAGGGGTAATTGATACGCAGTATTTT.

In DNA form, the CDR3 reads TGTGCCAGCTCACCGGGAGGACAAGAGACCCAGTACTTC. It yields the protein CASSPGGQETQYF. The chain joins TRBV18 to TRBJ2-5; a possible D gene is TRBD2 (6 bases). Trimming took 3 bases from V and 2 from J, leaving 7 bases between them. The CDR3 runs to 13 residues. From germline, CDR1 is KGHSH and CDR2 LQKENI.

V and J are TRBV25-1 and TRBJ1-1, with D hard to call. V shed 0 bases and J shed 12 bases, with 14 bases lying between them. Germline lookup yields CDR1 MGHDK and CDR2 SYGVNS. CDR3 size: 13 residues. In nucleotides, the CDR3 is TGTGCCAGCAGTGAATATTCGACACCGGAAACTTTCTTT. Translated, it gives CASSEYSTPETFF.

The chain combines TRBV6-1 with TRBJ1-6; TRBD1 might be the D (5 bases). There are 15 residues in the CDR3. V lost 3 bases and J lost 0, with 6 bases in between. Germline values: CDR1 MNHNS, CDR2 SASEGT. In DNA form, the CDR3 reads TGTGCCAGCAGTGATCAGGGCTCCTATAATTCACCCCTCCACTTT. Amino acid sequence: CASSDQGSYNSPLHF.

This clone was found a few times. The chain joins TRBV6-2 or TRBV6-3 to TRBJ2-1; TRBD2 matches at 7 bases. The CDR3 has 15 amino acids. J gave up 10 bases and V 5 bases, and 14 bases lay outside the gene matches. Germline CDR1 and CDR2: MNHEY and SVGEGT. CDR3 sequence: CASSRGLGRSWEQFF. In DNA form, the CDR3 reads TGTGCCAGCAGTCGAGGACTAGGACGTTCATGGGAGCAGTTCTTC.

V and J are TRBV29-1 and TRBJ2-5; D unclear. The length of the CDR3 is 12 residues. The germline V gene has CDR1 SQVTM and CDR2 ANQGSEA. V shed 4 bases and J shed 1 base, with 7 bases lying between them. CDR3 loop: CSVVAIQETQYF. Written as DNA, the CDR3 is TGCAGCGTTGTGGCCATCCAAGAGACCCAGTACTTC.

The chain links TRBV12-3 or TRBV12-4 to TRBJ1-2; TRBD1 is a possible D gene (5 bases). The CDR3 contains 13 residues. The germline V and J ends were trimmed by 5 bases and 5 bases, with 12 bases remaining between them. The CDR3 loop is CASSPQQGYGYTF. CDR3 in DNA: TGTGCCAGCAGTCCCCAGCAGGGTTATGGCTACACCTTC.

This rearrangement joins TRBV28 to TRBJ1-2; possible D gene TRBD1, 5 bases. V was cut by 2 bases and J by 4 bases, with 11 bases left in between. The CDR3 loop spans 14 amino acids. Per the germline V gene, CDR1 is MDHEN and CDR2 is SYDVKM. The CDR3, as DNA: TGTGCCAGCAGTTTAGAAGGGGACGCCTATGGCTACACCTTC. Amino acid sequence: CASSLEGDAYGYTF.

The J gene is TRBJ2-3, the V gene TRBV27; D is ambiguous. The CDR3 contains 16 residues. CDR1 and CDR2 from the germline V gene are MNHEY and SMNVEV (reference sequence). V dropped 5 bases and J dropped 0 bases, with 15 bases sitting between them. CDR3 sequence: CASSPGLYPSTDTQYF. CDR3 bases: TGTGCCAGCAGTCCGGGCCTATACCCTAGCACAGATACGCAGTATTTT.

The chain links TRBV7-9 to TRBJ2-3, with D possibly TRBD2 on 7 matching bases. The CDR3 totals 16 residues. Germline-derived CDR1 and CDR2 are SEHNR and FQNEAQ (reference sequence). Trimming took 5 bases from V and 0 from J, leaving 15 bases between them. The CDR3 reads CASSKSRGLSTDTQYF. DNA for the CDR3: TGTGCCAGCAGCAAAAGCAGGGGACTAAGCACAGATACGCAGTATTTT.

The gene calls are TRBV7-2 and TRBJ2-7; D not resolved. Germline lookup yields CDR1 SGHTA and CDR2 FQGNSA. The CDR3 extends over 14 amino acids. V gave up 0 bases and J gave up 0 bases, with 6 bases separating them. The CDR3 bases are TGTGCCAGCAGCTTAGCGTCGGTCTCCTACGAGCAGTACTTC. It translates to CASSLASVSYEQYF.